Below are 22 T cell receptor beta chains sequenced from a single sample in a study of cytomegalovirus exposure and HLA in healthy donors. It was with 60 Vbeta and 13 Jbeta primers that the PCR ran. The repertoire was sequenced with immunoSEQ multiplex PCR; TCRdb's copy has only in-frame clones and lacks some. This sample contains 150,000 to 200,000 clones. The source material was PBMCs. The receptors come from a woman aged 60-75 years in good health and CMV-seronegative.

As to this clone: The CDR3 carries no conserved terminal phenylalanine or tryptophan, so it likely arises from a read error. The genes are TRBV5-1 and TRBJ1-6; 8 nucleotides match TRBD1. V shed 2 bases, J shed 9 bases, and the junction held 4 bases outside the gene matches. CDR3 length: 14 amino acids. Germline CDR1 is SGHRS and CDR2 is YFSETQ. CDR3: CASSFDRGGSPLHL. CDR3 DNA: TGCGCCAGCAGCTTCGACAGGGGAGGTTCACCCCTCCACCTT.

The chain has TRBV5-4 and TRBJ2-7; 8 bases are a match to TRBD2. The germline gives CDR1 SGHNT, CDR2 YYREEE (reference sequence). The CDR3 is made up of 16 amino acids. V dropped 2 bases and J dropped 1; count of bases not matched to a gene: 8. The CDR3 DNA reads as TGTGCCAGCAGCTTCGGGGGGGCCGACCTTTCCTACGAGCAGTACTTC. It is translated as CASSFGGADLSYEQYF.

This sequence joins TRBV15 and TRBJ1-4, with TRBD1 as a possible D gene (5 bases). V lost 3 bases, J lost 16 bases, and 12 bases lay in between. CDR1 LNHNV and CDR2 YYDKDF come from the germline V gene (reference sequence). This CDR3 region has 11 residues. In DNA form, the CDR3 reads TGTGCCACCAGCAGGTCCGGGACTCAGTTTTTT. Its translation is CATSRSGTQFF.

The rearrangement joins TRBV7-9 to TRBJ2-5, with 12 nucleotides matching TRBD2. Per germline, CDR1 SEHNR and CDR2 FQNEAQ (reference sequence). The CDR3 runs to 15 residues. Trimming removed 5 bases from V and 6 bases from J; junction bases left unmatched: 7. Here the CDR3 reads CASSPRTSGEQTQYF. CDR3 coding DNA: TGTGCCAGCAGCCCTAGGACTAGCGGGGAACAGACCCAGTACTTC.

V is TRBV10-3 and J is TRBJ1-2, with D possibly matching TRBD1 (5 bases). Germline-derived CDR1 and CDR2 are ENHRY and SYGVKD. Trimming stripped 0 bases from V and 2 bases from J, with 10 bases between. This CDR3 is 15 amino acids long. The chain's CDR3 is CAISESNQGNYGYTF. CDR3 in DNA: TGTGCCATCAGTGAGTCGAATCAGGGCAACTATGGCTACACCTTC.

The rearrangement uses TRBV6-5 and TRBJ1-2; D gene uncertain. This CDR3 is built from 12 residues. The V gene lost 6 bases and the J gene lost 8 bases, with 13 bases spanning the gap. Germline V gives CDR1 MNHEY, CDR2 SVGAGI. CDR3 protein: CASSSGIRGYTF. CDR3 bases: TGTGCCAGCAGCTCAGGAATTCGGGGCTACACCTTC.

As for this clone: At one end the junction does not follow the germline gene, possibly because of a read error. The CDR3 loop reads CASSEIGRSYNERFF. For the CDR3, the DNA is TGTGCCAGCAGCGAGATAGGTCGCTCCTACAATGAGCGGTTCTTC. The V call is TRBV6-1, the J call TRBJ2-1; D unclear. This CDR3 has 15 amino acids. Germline CDR1 and CDR2: MNHNS and SASEGT.

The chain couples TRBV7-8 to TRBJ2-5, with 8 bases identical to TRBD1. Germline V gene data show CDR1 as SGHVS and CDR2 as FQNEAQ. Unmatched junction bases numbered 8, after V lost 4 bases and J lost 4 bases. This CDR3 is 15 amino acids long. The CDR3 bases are TGTGCCAGCAGCTCCGGACAGGGCTTGGGAGAGACCCAGTACTTC. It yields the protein CASSSGQGLGETQYF.

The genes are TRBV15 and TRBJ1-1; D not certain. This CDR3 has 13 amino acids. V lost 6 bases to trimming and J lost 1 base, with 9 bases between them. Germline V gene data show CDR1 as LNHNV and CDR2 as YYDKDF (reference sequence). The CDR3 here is CATRGATNTEAFF. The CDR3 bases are TGTGCCACCAGGGGCGCCACGAACACTGAAGCTTTCTTT. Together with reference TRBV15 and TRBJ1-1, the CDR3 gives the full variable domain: DAMVIQNPRYQVTQFGKPVTLSCSQTLNHNVMYWYQQKSSQAPKLLFHYYDKDFNNEADTPDNFQSRRPNTSFCFLDIRSPGLGDTAMYLCATRGATNTEAFFGQGTRLTVV.

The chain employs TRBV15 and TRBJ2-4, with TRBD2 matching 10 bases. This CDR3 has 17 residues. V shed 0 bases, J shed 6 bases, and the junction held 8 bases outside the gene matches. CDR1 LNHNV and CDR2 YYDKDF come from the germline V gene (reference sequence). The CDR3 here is CATSREPSGSLGNIQYF. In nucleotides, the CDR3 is TGTGCCACCAGCAGAGAACCTAGCGGGAGTTTGGGAAACATTCAGTACTTC.

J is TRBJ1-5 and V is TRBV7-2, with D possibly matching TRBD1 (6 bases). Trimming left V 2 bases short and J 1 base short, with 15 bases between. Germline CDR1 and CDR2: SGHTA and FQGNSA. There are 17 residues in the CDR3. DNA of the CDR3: TGTGCCAGCAGCTTAAGGGGGGGGGTAGGAAGCAATCAGCCCCAGCATTTT. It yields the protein CASSLRGGVGSNQPQHF. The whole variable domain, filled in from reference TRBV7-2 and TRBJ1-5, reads GAGVSQSPSNKVTEKGKDVELRCDPISGHTALYWYRQSLGQGLEFLIYFQGNSAPDKSGLPSDRFSAERTGGSVSTLTIQRTQQEDSAVYLCASSLRGGVGSNQPQHFGDGTRLSIL.

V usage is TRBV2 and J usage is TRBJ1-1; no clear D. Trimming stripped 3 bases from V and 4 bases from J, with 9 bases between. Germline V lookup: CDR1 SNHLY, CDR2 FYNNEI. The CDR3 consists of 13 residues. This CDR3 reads CASSDEVSTEAFF. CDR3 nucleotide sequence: TGTGCCAGCAGTGACGAGGTTAGCACTGAAGCTTTCTTT.

The CDR3 nucleotides are TGTGCCAGCAGCTCGGGACAGCGAGGGGCCCAGTACTTC. Amino acids: CASSSGQRGAQYF. This chain uses TRBV7-3 with TRBJ2-5; 7 nucleotides align to TRBD1. The germline V gene encodes CDR1 SGHTA and CDR2 FQGTGA. J lost 9 bases, V lost 4 bases, and 8 bases had no gene match. CDR3 length: 13 amino acids.

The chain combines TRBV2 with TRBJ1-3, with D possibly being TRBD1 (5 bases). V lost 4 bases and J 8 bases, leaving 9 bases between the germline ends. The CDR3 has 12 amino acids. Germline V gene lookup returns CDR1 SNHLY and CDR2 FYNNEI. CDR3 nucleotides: TGTGCCAGCAGTGCATGGGGCGACACCATATATTTT. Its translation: CASSAWGDTIYF. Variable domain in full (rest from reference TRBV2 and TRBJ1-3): EPEVTQTPSHQVTQMGQEVILRCVPISNHLYFYWYRQILGQKVEFLVSFYNNEISEKSEIFDDQFSVERPDGSNFTLKIRSTKLEDSAMYFCASSAWGDTIYFGEGSWLTVV.

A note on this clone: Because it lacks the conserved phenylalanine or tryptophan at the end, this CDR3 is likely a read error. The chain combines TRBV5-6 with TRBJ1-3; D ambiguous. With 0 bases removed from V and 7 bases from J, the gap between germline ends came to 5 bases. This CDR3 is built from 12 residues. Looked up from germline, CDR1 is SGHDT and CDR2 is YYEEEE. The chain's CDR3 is CASSLGSNTIYS. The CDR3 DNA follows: TGTGCCAGCAGCTTGGGGTCGAACACCATATATTCT.

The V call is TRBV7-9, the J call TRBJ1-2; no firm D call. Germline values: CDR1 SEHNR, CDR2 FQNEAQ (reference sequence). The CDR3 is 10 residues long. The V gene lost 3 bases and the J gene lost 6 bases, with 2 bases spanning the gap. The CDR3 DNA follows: TGTGCCAGCAGCTTCGATGGCTACACCTTC. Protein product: CASSFDGYTF.

Here the CDR3 DNA reads TGTGCCAGCAGCGTTTGGGACACCCTCGGCGAGACCCAGTACTTC. Amino acids: CASSVWDTLGETQYF. The rearrangement uses TRBV9 and TRBJ2-5; weak D call: TRBD1 (6 bases). Deletions cut 2 bases from V and 5 bases from J, with 16 bases between. CDR1 and CDR2 from the germline V gene are SGDLS and YYNGEE. The CDR3 runs 15 residues.

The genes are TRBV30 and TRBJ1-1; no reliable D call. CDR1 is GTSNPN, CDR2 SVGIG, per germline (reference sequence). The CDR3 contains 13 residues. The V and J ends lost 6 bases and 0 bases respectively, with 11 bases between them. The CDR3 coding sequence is TGTGCCTGTTCCCTATCGATGAACACTGAAGCTTTCTTT. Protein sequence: CACSLSMNTEAFF.

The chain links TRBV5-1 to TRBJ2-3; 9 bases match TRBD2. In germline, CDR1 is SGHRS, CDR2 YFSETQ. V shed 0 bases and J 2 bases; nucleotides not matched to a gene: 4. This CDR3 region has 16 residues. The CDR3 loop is CASSLASSGVTDTQYF. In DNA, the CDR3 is TGCGCCAGCAGCTTGGCCTCTAGCGGGGTCACAGATACGCAGTATTTT.

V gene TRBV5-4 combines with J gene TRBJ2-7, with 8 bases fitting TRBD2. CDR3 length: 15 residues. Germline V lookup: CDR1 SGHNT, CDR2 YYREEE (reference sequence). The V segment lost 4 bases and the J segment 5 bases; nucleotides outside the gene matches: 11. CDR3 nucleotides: TGTGCCAGCAGCAGGGGTGGCGGGAGGATCCACGAGCAGTACTTC. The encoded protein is CASSRGGGRIHEQYF.

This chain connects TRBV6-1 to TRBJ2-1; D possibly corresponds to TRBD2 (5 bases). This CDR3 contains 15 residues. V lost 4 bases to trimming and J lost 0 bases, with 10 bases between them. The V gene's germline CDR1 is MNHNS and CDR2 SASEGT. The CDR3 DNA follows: TGTGCCAGCAGTGTGCCGGGGTTCTCCTACAATGAGCAGTTCTTC. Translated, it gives CASSVPGFSYNEQFF.

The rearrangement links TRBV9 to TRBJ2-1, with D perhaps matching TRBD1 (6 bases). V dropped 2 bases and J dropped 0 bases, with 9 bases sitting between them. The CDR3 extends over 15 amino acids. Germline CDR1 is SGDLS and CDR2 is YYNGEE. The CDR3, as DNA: TGTGCCAGCAGCGTTCAGGGGAACTCCTACAATGAGCAGTTCTTC. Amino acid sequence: CASSVQGNSYNEQFF. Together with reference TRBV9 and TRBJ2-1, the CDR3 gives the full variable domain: DSGVTQTPKHLITATGQRVTLRCSPRSGDLSVYWYQQSLDQGLQFLIQYYNGEERAKGNILERFSAQQFPDLHSELNLSSLELGDSALYFCASSVQGNSYNEQFFGPGTRLTVL.